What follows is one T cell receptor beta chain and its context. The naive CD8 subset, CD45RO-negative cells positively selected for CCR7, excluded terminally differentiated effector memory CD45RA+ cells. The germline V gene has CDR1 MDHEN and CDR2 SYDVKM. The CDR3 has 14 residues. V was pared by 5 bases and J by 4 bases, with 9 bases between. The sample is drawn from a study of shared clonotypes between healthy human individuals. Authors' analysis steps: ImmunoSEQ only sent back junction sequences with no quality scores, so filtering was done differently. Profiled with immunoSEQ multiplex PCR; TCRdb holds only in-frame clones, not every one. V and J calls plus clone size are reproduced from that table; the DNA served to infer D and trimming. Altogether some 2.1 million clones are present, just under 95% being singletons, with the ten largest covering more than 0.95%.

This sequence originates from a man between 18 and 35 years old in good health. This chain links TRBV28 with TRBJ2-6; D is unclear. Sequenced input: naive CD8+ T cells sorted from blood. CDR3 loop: CASSLGNGANVLTF. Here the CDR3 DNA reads TGTGCCAGCAGTCTGGGGAACGGGGCCAACGTCCTGACTTTC.